Each of the 26 T cell receptor beta chains below was sequenced from the same sample in a study of human T cells and chemical hapten exposure. The time point: patch test 1, 2 weeks after DPC sensitization. Treatment here: therapeutic diphenylcyclopropenone sensitization with weekly scalp DPC. One entry per CDR3 protein results from TCRdb running MiXCR on the RACE reads. The sample shows 350,000 or so distinct CDR3 sequences, approximately 6.3% of them seen only once. Sequences were derived from whole blood, sampled in connection with sensitization to the hapten diphenylcyclopropenone (DPC). The receptors originated from a woman under 30 with alopecia areata. Some clones in this sample may be carry-over from other donors' samples.

This clonotype has at least ten counts. J is TRBJ2-3 and V is TRBV20-1, with 8 nucleotides matching TRBD2. The ends lost 3 bases at V and 4 bases at J; junction bases unmatched: 15. Germline assignment: CDR1 DFQATT and CDR2 SNEGSKA (reference sequence). The CDR3 sequence is 17 residues long. As DNA, the CDR3 is TGCAGTGCTAGGGTGGCGGGGGGCCGTCTTTTCGCAGATACGCAGTATTTT. Residues: CSARVAGGRLFADTQYF.

This clonotype has more than one count but fewer than ten. V and J are TRBV4-3 and TRBJ2-7; the match to TRBD1 covers 8 bases. CDR1 is LGHNA, CDR2 YSLEER, per germline. Trimming cost V 0 bases and J 4 bases; bases outside gene matches: 11. The CDR3 runs 17 residues. In DNA form, the CDR3 reads TGCGCCAGCAGCCAAGAATTTGGTAGGACAGGGCGATACGAGCAGTACTTC. Translation gives CASSQEFGRTGRYEQYF.

This clonotype has more than one count but fewer than ten. The CDR3 sequence is CASSSWTSDTQYF. CDR3 DNA sequence: TGTGCCAGCAGCTCTTGGACTAGCGATACGCAGTATTTT. The V and J genes are TRBV7-2 and TRBJ2-3; 8 bases agree with TRBD2. The germline V gene encodes CDR1 SGHTA and CDR2 FQGNSA. V shed 4 bases, J shed 6 bases, and the junction held 3 bases outside the gene matches. CDR3 length: 13 amino acids.

In its sample, this clonotype was seen many times. The CDR3 sequence is CASSYSQGAESPLHF. The CDR3 nucleotides read TGTGCCAGCAGTTACTCACAGGGGGCGGAATCACCCCTCCACTTT. The chain has TRBV6-5 and TRBJ1-6; TRBD1 aligns across 9 bases. The CDR3 extends over 15 amino acids. Germline loops: CDR1 MNHEY, CDR2 SVGAGI. Trimming removed 0 bases from V and 10 bases from J; junction bases left unmatched: 4.

This clonotype showed up many times. The chain carries TRBV7-2 and TRBJ1-1; D unresolved. Germline values: CDR1 SGHTA, CDR2 FQGNSA. There are 13 residues in the CDR3. V was clipped by 2 bases and J by 8 bases, with 12 bases between them. The CDR3 reads CASSLMGSREAFF. CDR3 DNA sequence: TGTGCCAGCAGCTTAATGGGGTCACGGGAAGCTTTCTTT.

This clonotype was recorded many times. The gene calls are TRBV19 and TRBJ1-5; D uncertain. Germline V gene data show CDR1 as LNHDA and CDR2 as SQIVND (reference sequence). V was clipped by 3 bases and J by 7 bases, with 13 bases between them. The CDR3 spans 14 residues. CDR3 loop: CASSITGVGQPQHF. CDR3 DNA: TGTGCCAGTAGTATTACGGGCGTGGGACAGCCCCAGCATTTT.

This clonotype came up many times. CDR3 nucleotide sequence: TGTGCCAGCAGCTTAGGGGCGGGACAGGGTTTTCGTCAGCCCCAGCATTTT. It encodes CASSLGAGQGFRQPQHF. The V and J genes are TRBV7-9 and TRBJ1-5, with 9 bases aligning to TRBD1. The CDR3 consists of 17 residues. The J segment lost 6 bases and the V segment lost 1 base, leaving 10 bases of the junction unmatched. Germline V lookup: CDR1 SEHNR, CDR2 FQNEAQ (reference sequence).

The sample holds a few counts of this clonotype. V and J are TRBV7-8 and TRBJ2-2; D remains ambiguous. V dropped 5 bases and J dropped 2 bases, with 9 bases sitting between them. The CDR3 totals 14 residues. CDR1 and CDR2 from the germline V gene are SGHVS and FQNEAQ. The chain's CDR3 is CASSIDSNTGELFF. Here the CDR3 DNA reads TGTGCCAGCAGCATCGACTCCAACACCGGGGAGCTGTTTTTT.

The gene calls are TRBV29-1 and TRBJ1-3; perhaps TRBD1 as D (6 bases). CDR1 and CDR2 from the germline V gene are SQVTM and ANQGSEA. The CDR3 is 13 amino acids. V lost 5 bases and J 0 bases, leaving 8 bases between the germline ends. The CDR3 loop reads CSVRGYSGNTIYF. The CDR3 region has the DNA TGCAGCGTTAGGGGGTACTCTGGAAACACCATATATTTT.

This clonotype was seen repeatedly, ten times or more. The rearrangement links TRBV5-1 to TRBJ2-3; TRBD1 is a possible D gene (7 bases). CDR3 length: 18 amino acids. The V gene lost 1 base and the J gene lost 1 base, with 19 bases spanning the gap. Germline V lookup: CDR1 SGHRS, CDR2 YFSETQ. In DNA, the CDR3 is TGCGCCAGCAGCTTGAGCGAGACAGGGAGGTTTGGCACAGATACGCAGTATTTT. It codes for CASSLSETGRFGTDTQYF.

This clonotype has just a few counts. The rearrangement uses TRBV5-1 and TRBJ1-2; D gene uncertain. Germline V gene lookup returns CDR1 SGHRS and CDR2 YFSETQ. V lost 4 bases and J 4 bases, leaving 14 bases between the germline ends. This CDR3 has 14 amino acids. CDR3 in amino acids: CASSPGPSRYGYTF. CDR3 nucleotide sequence: TGCGCCAGCAGCCCCGGGCCCTCGCGCTATGGCTACACCTTC.

This clonotype came up a few times. The V call is TRBV7-8, the J call TRBJ2-5, with 8 positions matching TRBD1. The germline V gene encodes CDR1 SGHVS and CDR2 FQNEAQ. The CDR3 runs to 17 residues. V was pared by 4 bases and J by 7 bases, with 17 bases of the junction left unmatched. The CDR3 coding sequence is TGTGCCAGCAGCTCTTCACCGGGACAGGATCCGGGGAGGACCCAGTACTTC. Protein product: CASSSSPGQDPGRTQYF.

V usage is TRBV6-2 or TRBV6-3 and J usage is TRBJ2-3; 10 positions match TRBD2. Looked up from germline, CDR1 is MNHEY and CDR2 is SVGEGT. The CDR3 has 22 amino acids. With V trimmed by 2 bases and J by 5 bases, 25 bases remained unmatched. In nucleotides, the CDR3 is TGTGCCAGCAGTTACGGAGCGGGGGGGCCACTTCAGTCATTGTTTGTGGAAGATACGCAGTATTTT. This gives the protein CASSYGAGGPLQSLFVEDTQYF.

V usage is TRBV4-2 and J usage is TRBJ2-3; 10 bases align to TRBD1. V shed 4 bases, J shed 5 bases, and the junction held 6 bases outside the gene matches. CDR3 size: 15 residues. The germline V gene encodes CDR1 LGHNA and CDR2 YNFKEQ. The CDR3 DNA follows: TGTGCCAGCAGCCGAGGACAGGGGGAGGGAGATACGCAGTATTTT. The encoded protein is CASSRGQGEGDTQYF.

In its sample, this clonotype was seen a few times. The CDR3 reads CASSGWDSFSGNTIYF. Here the CDR3 DNA reads TGTGCCAGCAGCGGATGGGACAGCTTCTCTGGAAACACCATATATTTT. The V call is TRBV7-9, the J call TRBJ1-3; 7 bases are shared with TRBD1. Looked up from germline, CDR1 is SEHNR and CDR2 is FQNEAQ (reference sequence). Trimming took 5 bases from V and 0 from J; bases not matched to a gene: 7. The CDR3 length is 16 residues.

The V and J genes are TRBV7-2 and TRBJ2-2; 8 bases line up with TRBD2. Germline-derived CDR1 and CDR2 are SGHTA and FQGNSA. J lost 3 bases, V lost 7 bases, and 10 bases had no gene match. CDR3 length: 16 residues. CDR3 sequence reads: CASTRSGGADTGELFF. Written as DNA, the CDR3 is TGTGCCAGCACCAGAAGCGGGGGTGCAGACACCGGGGAGCTGTTTTTT.

This clonotype was counted ten times or more. The chain joins TRBV20-1 to TRBJ2-3; 8 bases fit TRBD2. V shed 6 bases, J shed 2 bases, and the junction held 4 bases outside the gene matches. Germline V gives CDR1 DFQATT, CDR2 SNEGSKA (reference sequence). The length of the CDR3 is 13 residues. The CDR3 sequence is CSAAAGATDTQYF. The CDR3 DNA reads as TGCAGTGCGGCAGCGGGGGCCACAGATACGCAGTATTTT.

This clonotype has a handful of counts. V and J are TRBV6-2 or TRBV6-3 and TRBJ2-7; D unclear. The CDR3 contains 16 residues. CDR1 is MNHEY, CDR2 SVGEGT, per germline. Between the trimmed V and J ends, which lost 6 bases and 2 bases, there was a span of 20 bases. CDR3 sequence: CASSWGRSVPTYEQYF. CDR3 DNA: TGTGCCAGCAGCTGGGGTCGATCCGTACCAACCTACGAGCAGTACTTC.

This clonotype occurred a few times. This chain connects TRBV6-5 to TRBJ2-7; perhaps TRBD2 as D (5 bases). Deletions cut 6 bases from V and 9 bases from J, with 15 bases between. The CDR3 is made up of 12 amino acids. Germline V gives CDR1 MNHEY, CDR2 SVGAGI. CDR3 nucleotides: TGTGCCAGCAGCCGAAACCTGGGAGTGCAGTACTTC. This translates into CASSRNLGVQYF.

This clonotype was seen more than once but under ten times. The chain combines TRBV7-9 with TRBJ1-1, with D possibly matching TRBD1 (5 bases). Trimming removed 6 bases at V and 4 bases at J, with 12 bases between. The CDR3 consists of 13 residues. Germline loops: CDR1 SEHNR, CDR2 FQNEAQ (reference sequence). The DNA for the CDR3 is TGTGCCAGCAGGGCCGGGGCGGGCACTGAAGCTTTCTTT. Its translation is CASRAGAGTEAFF.

This clonotype is medium-sized (0.01 to 0.1%) in the sample. The CDR3 sequence: CASSASGHLKETQYF. CDR3 in DNA: TGTGCCAGCAGCGCCTCAGGACACCTCAAAGAGACCCAGTACTTC. The V and J genes are TRBV7-2 and TRBJ2-5; D is possibly TRBD1 (5 bases). Germline CDR1 SGHTA, CDR2 FQGNSA. The CDR3 length is 15 residues. The germline V and J ends were trimmed by 5 bases and 3 bases, with 16 bases remaining between them.

CDR3 bases: TGTGCTAGTGGTTCTGGGACAGGGAATGGCTACACCTTC. Encoded protein: CASGSGTGNGYTF. V gene TRBV12-5 combines with J gene TRBJ1-2, with TRBD1 matching 9 bases. This CDR3 is built from 13 residues. CDR1 is LGHNT, CDR2 FRNRAP, per germline. J lost 6 bases, V lost 4 bases, and 3 bases had no gene match. Supplemented by reference TRBV12-5 and TRBJ1-2, the full variable domain reads DARVTQTPRHKVTEMGQEVTMRCQPILGHNTVFWYRQTMMQGLELLAYFRNRAPLDDSGMPKDRFSAEMPDATLATLKIQPSEPRDSAVYFCASGSGTGNGYTFGSGTRLTVV.

This chain links TRBV11-3 with TRBJ2-1; no definite D call. The CDR3 extends over 12 amino acids. Germline V gene data show CDR1 as SGHNT and CDR2 as YENEEA. Between the trimmed V and J ends, which lost 2 bases and 7 bases, there was a span of 6 bases. CDR3 nucleotides: TGTGCCAGCAGCTTATCTTGGAATGAGCAGTTCTTC. It yields the protein CASSLSWNEQFF.

The sample holds a few counts of this clonotype. This rearrangement joins TRBV29-1 to TRBJ2-1; D not resolved. This CDR3 contains 10 residues. Trimming removed 0 bases at V and 7 bases at J, with 1 base between. Germline CDR1 reads SQVTM; CDR2 reads ANQGSEA. The CDR3 DNA follows: TGCAGCGTTGAAGATAATGAGCAGTTCTTC. Residues: CSVEDNEQFF.

This clonotype was detected ten times or more. The chain uses TRBV20-1 and TRBJ2-5; the match to TRBD2 covers 10 bases. This CDR3 has 14 amino acids. Germline values: CDR1 DFQATT, CDR2 SNEGSKA (reference sequence). V dropped 3 bases and J dropped 5; count of bases not matched to a gene: 6. CDR3 DNA sequence: TGCAGTGCTAGGTCACTAGCGGGGATGGAGACCCAGTACTTC. Translation gives CSARSLAGMETQYF.

In its sample, this clonotype was seen many times. The chain uses TRBV7-2 and TRBJ2-5, with TRBD2 as a possible D gene (5 bases). V lost 2 bases, J lost 4 bases, and 14 bases lay in between. Germline V lookup: CDR1 SGHTA, CDR2 FQGNSA. CDR3 length equals 15 residues. CDR3 sequence reads: CASSLRSGFGETQYF. The CDR3 DNA follows: TGTGCCAGCAGCTTAAGGTCGGGGTTCGGAGAGACCCAGTACTTC.